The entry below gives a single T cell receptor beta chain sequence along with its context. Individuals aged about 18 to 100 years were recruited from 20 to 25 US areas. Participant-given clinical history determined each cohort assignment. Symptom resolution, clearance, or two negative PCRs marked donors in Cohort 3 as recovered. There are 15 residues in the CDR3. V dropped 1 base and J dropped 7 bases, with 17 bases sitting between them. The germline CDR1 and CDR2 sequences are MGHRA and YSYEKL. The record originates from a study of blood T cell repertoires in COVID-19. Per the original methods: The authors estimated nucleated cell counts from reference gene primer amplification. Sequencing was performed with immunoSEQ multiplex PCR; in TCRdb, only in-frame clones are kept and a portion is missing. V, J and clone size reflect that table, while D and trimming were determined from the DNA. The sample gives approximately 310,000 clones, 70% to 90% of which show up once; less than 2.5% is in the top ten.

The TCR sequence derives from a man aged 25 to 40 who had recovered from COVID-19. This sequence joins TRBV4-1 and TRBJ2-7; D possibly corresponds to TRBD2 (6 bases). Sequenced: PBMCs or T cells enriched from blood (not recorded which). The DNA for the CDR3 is TGCGCCAGCAGCCAAGCCGACTCCGTGGCGGGGGAGCAGTACTTC. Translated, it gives CASSQADSVAGEQYF.